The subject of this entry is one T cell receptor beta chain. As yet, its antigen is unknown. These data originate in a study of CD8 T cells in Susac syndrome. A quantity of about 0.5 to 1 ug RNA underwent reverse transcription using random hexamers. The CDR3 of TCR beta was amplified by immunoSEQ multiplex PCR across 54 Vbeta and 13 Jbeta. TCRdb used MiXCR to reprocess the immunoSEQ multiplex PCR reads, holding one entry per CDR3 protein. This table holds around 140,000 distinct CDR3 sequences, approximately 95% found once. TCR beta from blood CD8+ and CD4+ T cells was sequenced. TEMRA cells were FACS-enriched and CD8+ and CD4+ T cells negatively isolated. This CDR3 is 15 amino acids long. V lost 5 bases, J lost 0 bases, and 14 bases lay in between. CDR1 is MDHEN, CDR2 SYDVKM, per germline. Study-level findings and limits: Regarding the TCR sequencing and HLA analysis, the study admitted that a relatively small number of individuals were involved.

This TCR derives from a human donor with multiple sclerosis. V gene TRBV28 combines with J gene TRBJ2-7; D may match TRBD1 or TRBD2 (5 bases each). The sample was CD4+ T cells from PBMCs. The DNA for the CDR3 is TGTGCCAGCAGTCCGGGGACGACTGGCTCCTACGAGCAGTACTTC. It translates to CASSPGTTGSYEQYF.